The 6 T cell receptor beta chains below were found in one sample sequenced in a study of CD8 T cells in Susac syndrome. About 0.5 to 1 ug RNA was reverse transcribed with random hexamers. One entry per CDR3 protein results from TCRdb running MiXCR on the immunoSEQ multiplex PCR reads. The repertoire holds approximately 170,000 distinct CDR3 sequences, with around 90% as singletons. Sequencing was carried out using CD4+ T cells from PBMCs. Source of these receptors: a human donor in good health.

V gene TRBV20-1 combines with J gene TRBJ1-2; 7 positions match TRBD1. Germline-derived CDR1 and CDR2 are DFQATT and SNEGSKA (reference sequence). The CDR3 extends over 14 amino acids. The V gene end was trimmed by 4 bases and the J gene end by 7 bases; junction bases not matched to a gene: 12. CDR3 region: CSATSPEGAGGYTF. CDR3 DNA: TGCAGTGCTACCTCCCCCGAGGGGGCGGGTGGCTACACCTTC.

The chain combines TRBV18 with TRBJ2-2; a weak D match, TRBD1 (6 bases). Germline CDR1 and CDR2: KGHSH and LQKENI. The CDR3 has 14 residues. V lost 2 bases, J lost 5 bases, and 9 bases lay in between. The CDR3: CASSPARGTGELFF. The CDR3 nucleotides read TGTGCCAGCTCACCAGCCAGGGGAACCGGGGAGCTGTTTTTT.

V and J are TRBV20-1 and TRBJ2-5, with D unresolved. Trimming stripped 3 bases from V and 5 bases from J, with 10 bases between. The CDR3 length is 12 residues. Looked up from germline, CDR1 is DFQATT and CDR2 is SNEGSKA (reference sequence). The CDR3 bases are TGCAGTGCTAGGAGAGCGTCGGAGACCCAGTACTTC. As protein: CSARRASETQYF.

The chain links TRBV9 to TRBJ1-2; D may be TRBD1 (5 bases). Per germline, CDR1 SGDLS and CDR2 YYNGEE. Between the trimmed V and J ends, which lost 5 bases and 8 bases, there was a span of 13 bases. This CDR3 comprises 12 residues. DNA for the CDR3: TGTGCCAGCAGTACAACAGGTTCCGGCTACACCTTC. Its translation: CASSTTGSGYTF.

The chain is built from TRBV5-1 and TRBJ2-7, with 7 bases aligning to TRBD1. CDR3 size: 16 residues. Germline V gives CDR1 SGHRS, CDR2 YFSETQ. With 3 bases clipped from V and 0 bases from J, the junction kept 9 bases outside the gene matches. CDR3 DNA sequence: TGCGCCAGCAGCTCTACCCTGACAGGGATCTCCTACGAGCAGTACTTC. Residues: CASSSTLTGISYEQYF. The full variable domain, its missing parts supplied by reference TRBV5-1 and TRBJ2-7, is KAGVTQTPRYLIKTRGQQVTLSCSPISGHRSVSWYQQTPGQGLQFLFEYFSETQRNKGNFPGRFSGRQFSNSRSEMNVSTLELGDSALYLCASSSTLTGISYEQYFGPGTRLTVT.

The chain couples TRBV5-1 to TRBJ2-5, with a tentative D call TRBD1 (5 bases). Trimming pared 0 bases from V and 2 bases from J, leaving 11 bases between. Germline V gene sequence: CDR1 SGHRS, CDR2 YFSETQ. The CDR3 is 15 amino acids. The CDR3 DNA follows: TGCGCCAGCAGCTTGGATTCAGGGCCTCAAGAGACCCAGTACTTC. This translates into CASSLDSGPQETQYF.